This T cell receptor (beta chain) was captured in a study of cytomegalovirus exposure and HLA in healthy donors. Worth noting for this clone: Its antigen is unknown.

Study-wide results and caveats: Reported results showed that the classifier diagnosed cytomegalovirus status with high specificity and sensitivity. That first-cohort TCR clusters tended to co-occur in the 95 to 150 validation repertoires was found in a later analysis.

V lost 3 bases and J 3 bases, leaving 12 bases between the germline ends. CDR1 is LGHNA and CDR2 is YNFKEQ in the germline V gene. The CDR3 has 14 residues. Profiled with immunoSEQ multiplex PCR; TCRdb holds only in-frame clones, not every one. Of 95,000 to 150,000 clones listed, about nine tenths are singletons. The TCR sequence derives from a woman aged 18-29 years in good health and CMV-seronegative. V gene TRBV4-2 combines with J gene TRBJ2-7; perhaps TRBD1 as D (6 bases). Sequenced material: PBMCs. CDR3 loop: CASSQAGQYYEQYF. The DNA for the CDR3 is TGTGCCAGCAGCCAGGCCGGACAGTACTACGAGCAGTACTTC.